This entry lists 10 T cell receptor beta chains sequenced from one sample in a study of blood T cell repertoires in COVID-19. Clones were read by immunoSEQ multiplex PCR, and TCRdb kept only the in-frame ones, dropping some. The table lists roughly 200,000 clones, 80% of them singletons. The material sequenced was peripheral blood. These receptors were taken from a woman in her seventies with acute or convalescent COVID-19.

This clone was counted once. The chain has TRBV19 and TRBJ1-2; 7 bases map to TRBD1. J lost 6 bases, V lost 7 bases, and 11 bases had no gene match. The CDR3 consists of 14 residues. Germline V gives CDR1 LNHDA, CDR2 SQIVND (reference sequence). CDR3 nucleotide sequence: TGTGCCAGTACCGTAGACAGGGATCTTGATGGCTACACCTTC. It translates to CASTVDRDLDGYTF.

The genes are TRBV7-8 and TRBJ1-2; 7 bases are a match to TRBD1. Germline CDR1 SGHVS, CDR2 FQNEAQ. The CDR3 length is 13 residues. J lost 8 bases, V lost 6 bases, and 9 bases had no gene match. The CDR3 nucleotides are TGTGCCAGCAGTTTTGATCGGGGACAGGGCTACACCTTC. Translating it yields CASSFDRGQGYTF.

The V gene is TRBV11-2, the J gene TRBJ2-5, with 10 bases fitting TRBD1. Germline V gene lookup returns CDR1 SGHAT and CDR2 FQNNGV. The CDR3 length is 16 residues. V shed 6 bases, J shed 5 bases, and the junction held 12 bases outside the gene matches. Here the CDR3 DNA reads TGTGCCAGCAGATTGACAGGGGGCGCCCAGGGGGAGACCCAGTACTTC. It specifies CASRLTGGAQGETQYF.

V usage is TRBV5-4 and J usage is TRBJ1-5; possibly TRBD1 for D (5 bases). The germline V gene encodes CDR1 SGHNT and CDR2 YYREEE (reference sequence). Trimming took 2 bases from V and 3 from J, leaving 12 bases between them. This CDR3 region has 15 residues. The CDR3 here is CASSFGPTDNQPQHF. CDR3 DNA: TGTGCCAGCAGCTTTGGGCCGACAGACAATCAGCCCCAGCATTTT.

The table lists this clone with a count of one. V and J are TRBV27 and TRBJ2-1, with 7 bases that match TRBD2. J was trimmed by 2 bases and V by 6 bases; bases with no gene match: 7. The CDR3 runs 15 residues. The germline CDR1 and CDR2 sequences are MNHEY and SMNVEV (reference sequence). In DNA form, the CDR3 reads TGTGCCAGCAGACGACGGGAGGTTACCTACAATGAGCAGTTCTTC. It yields the protein CASRRREVTYNEQFF.

The rearrangement uses TRBV5-5 and TRBJ2-6, with 11 bases fitting TRBD1. The V segment lost 3 bases and the J segment 0 bases; nucleotides outside the gene matches: 5. Germline values: CDR1 SGHKS, CDR2 YYEKEE (reference sequence). The CDR3 contains 18 residues. The CDR3 sequence is CASSSGQGGASGANVLTF. In nucleotides, the CDR3 is TGTGCCAGCAGCTCGGGACAGGGGGGTGCCTCTGGGGCCAACGTCCTGACTTTC. Supplemented by reference TRBV5-5 and TRBJ2-6, the full variable domain reads DAGVTQSPTHLIKTRGQQVTLRCSPISGHKSVSWYQQVLGQGPQFIFQYYEKEERGRGNFPDRFSARQFPNYSSELNVNALLLGDSALYLCASSSGQGGASGANVLTFGAGSRLTVL.

This clone appeared once. This sequence joins TRBV29-1 and TRBJ2-7; perhaps TRBD2 as D (6 bases). This CDR3 contains 12 residues. In germline, CDR1 is SQVTM, CDR2 ANQGSEA. Deletions cut 5 bases from V and 0 bases from J, with 8 bases between. CDR3 bases: TGCAGCGTTCTAGCGACCTCCTACGAGCAGTACTTC. This sequence encodes CSVLATSYEQYF.

This clone was observed a handful of times. The chain joins TRBV14 to TRBJ1-1, with D uncertain. The CDR3 sequence is 14 residues long. V was clipped by 2 bases and J by 0 bases, with 7 bases between them. Looked up from germline, CDR1 is SGHDN and CDR2 is FVKESK. The CDR3 here is CASSQQVMNTEAFF. CDR3 DNA: TGTGCCAGCAGCCAACAGGTCATGAACACTGAAGCTTTCTTT.

The rearrangement joins TRBV30 to TRBJ1-5; possibly TRBD1 for D (6 bases). Germline CDR1 GTSNPN, CDR2 SVGIG (reference sequence). This CDR3 spans 14 amino acids. Trimming removed 6 bases at V and 2 bases at J, with 14 bases between. The CDR3 spells CACLTGKGNQPQHF. In DNA, the CDR3 is TGTGCCTGCCTTACAGGGAAGGGCAATCAGCCCCAGCATTTT. Full variable domain (rest looked up from reference TRBV30 and TRBJ1-5): SQTIHQWPATLVQPVGSPLSLECTVEGTSNPNLYWYRQAAGRGLQLLFYSVGIGQISSEVPQNLSASRPQDRQFILSSKKLLLSDSGFYLCACLTGKGNQPQHFGDGTRLSIL.

The V call is TRBV7-9, the J call TRBJ2-1, with D possibly being TRBD2 (6 bases). Germline CDR1 SEHNR, CDR2 FQNEAQ (reference sequence). CDR3 length equals 16 residues. Trimming left V 5 bases short and J 2 bases short, with 16 bases between. The CDR3 reads CASSSLSGLTYNEQFF. The DNA for the CDR3 is TGTGCCAGCAGCAGCCTGAGCGGGCTCACCTACAATGAGCAGTTCTTC.